These 4 T cell receptor beta chains share one sample of origin, sequenced in a study of T cells in Graves' hyperthyroidism and ophthalmopathy. Researchers took RNA transcripts and amplified the TCR beta CDR3 regions from them. HTBI primers drove first-round RT-PCR of the TCR CDR3. Using its own MiXCR run on the multiplex PCR reads, TCRdb lists one record per CDR3 protein. The table includes 300,000 to 450,000 distinct CDR3 sequences, approximately 17% detected once. The specimen was blood. The receptors shown here come from a man between 18 and 35 years old with Graves' ophthalmopathy.

This clonotype occurred a few times. V gene TRBV7-6 combines with J gene TRBJ2-3, with 8 bases identical to TRBD2. The CDR3 is made up of 14 amino acids. The V gene end was trimmed by 1 base and the J gene end by 5 bases; junction bases not matched to a gene: 2. Germline CDR1 reads SGHVS; CDR2 reads FNYEAQ. DNA for the CDR3: TGTGCCAGCAGCTTAGTCGGGGGGGAAGATACGCAGTATTTT. This gives the protein CASSLVGGEDTQYF. The complete variable domain, with remaining parts taken from reference TRBV7-6 and TRBJ2-3, reads GAGVSQSPRYKVTKRGQDVALRCDPISGHVSLYWYRQALGQGPEFLTYFNYEAQQDKSGLPNDRFSAERPEGSISTLTIQRTEQRDSAMYRCASSLVGGEDTQYFGPGTRLTVL.

This clonotype was seen at least ten times. The rearrangement uses TRBV28 and TRBJ1-2; the D is unclear. Deletions cut 1 base from V and 4 bases from J, with 13 bases between. The germline V gene has CDR1 MDHEN and CDR2 SYDVKM. This CDR3 region has 15 residues. Here the CDR3 DNA reads TGTGCCAGCAGTTTATTGGGCCCCCCGGGCTATGGCTACACCTTC. This translates into CASSLLGPPGYGYTF.

Remarks on this clonotype: The CDR3 carries no conserved terminal phenylalanine or tryptophan, so it likely arises from a read error. The chain employs TRBV6-1 and TRBJ2-1, with 9 bases that match TRBD1. V shed 0 bases, J shed 0 bases, and the junction held 12 bases outside the gene matches. Germline CDR1 reads MNHNS; CDR2 reads SASEGT. The CDR3 is made up of 20 amino acids. The CDR3 sequence: CASSEAWTGVTLSSYNEQFL. The CDR3 coding sequence is TGTGCCAGCAGTGAAGCTTGGACAGGGGTCACCTTAAGCTCCTACAATGAGCAGTTCCTC.

This clonotype was picked up many times. The chain carries TRBV28 and TRBJ2-5; D is ambiguous. This CDR3 is 15 amino acids long. The V and J ends lost 6 bases and 2 bases respectively, with 16 bases between them. The germline V gene encodes CDR1 MDHEN and CDR2 SYDVKM. CDR3 sequence reads: CASRLYSQSQETQYF. The CDR3 region has the DNA TGTGCCAGCAGACTCTACAGCCAATCTCAAGAGACCCAGTACTTC.